This is a list of T cell receptor beta chains from one sample in a study of vaccination and CD4 T cells after COVID-19. TCRdb used MiXCR to reprocess the PCR reads, holding one entry per CDR3 protein. In the table there are roughly 26,000 distinct CDR3 sequences, around 66% of which are singletons. Their specific antigens are unknown. The sample consisted of CD4+ T cells from blood, cultured in vitro. These receptors came from a human donor who had recovered from COVID-19. Each CDR3 is given with its conserved first and last residue. The D gene is left open where the match is weak. Clone size is given for some rows only: seen once, a few or many times, or a class if the clone is expanded.

clone_size d_call j_call v_call cdr3_nt cdr3_aa
. . TRBJ1-1 TRBV20-1 TGCAGTGCAAGAGGACGGGGGGGTGAAACTGAAGCTTTCTTT CSARGRGGETEAFF
once . TRBJ1-2 TRBV24-1 TGTGCCACCAGTGACCCCTACGCCGGCTACACCTTC CATSDPYAGYTF
. TRBD2 TRBJ2-1 TRBV11-2 TGTGCCAGCAGCCCGGGGGGTAGGTCCTACAATGAGCAGTTCTTC CASSPGGRSYNEQFF
. . TRBJ1-2 TRBV27 TGTGCCAGCAGATTCGGGGGGGCGCCTGGGGGCTACACCTTC CASRFGGAPGGYTF
. . TRBJ1-2 TRBV24-1 TGTGCCACCAGTGATTTGAAGTCCGACAGCGGCTATGGCTACACCTTC CATSDLKSDSGYGYTF
. TRBD1 TRBJ1-1 TRBV20-1 TGCAGTGCTGAGCCGGGACAGGGGTTCGGCACTGAAGCTTTCTTT CSAEPGQGFGTEAFF
. TRBD2 TRBJ2-3 TRBV7-9 TGTGCCAGCAGCCCGGGACTAGCGGCTAGCACAGATACGCAGTATTTT CASSPGLAASTDTQYF
. TRBD2 TRBJ2-3 TRBV4-3 TGCGCCAGCAGCCAAGATAACCGACCGGGGGAGGGCCCAGATACGCAGTATTTT CASSQDNRPGEGPDTQYF
. . TRBJ1-4 TRBV10-3 TGTGCCATCAGTGAGTCGGAATTATCTACGGGGGGTCGGGAAAAACTGTTTTTT CAISESELSTGGREKLFF
medium-sized . TRBJ1-5 TRBV20-1 TGCAGTGCTAGAGAATCCCTACAGCCCCAGCATTTT CSARESLQPQHF
. . TRBJ1-2 TRBV7-6 TGTGCCAGCAGCCACGGAAGGGCTCGGGGGCCCTATGGCTACACCTTC CASSHGRARGPYGYTF
. . TRBJ2-1 TRBV25-1 TGTGCCAGCAGTGAACAGGGTCCCGGTGGCCAGTTCTTC CASSEQGPGGQFF
medium-sized TRBD2 TRBJ2-5 TRBV7-2 TGTGCCAGCATGGGGGGGAGTGGGGTCCGGGGGACCCAGTACTTC CASMGGSGVRGTQYF
few . TRBJ2-5 TRBV6-1 TGTGCCAGCAGTGAACGGCTGACGGGGCACCGCAGAGAGACCCAGTACTTC CASSERLTGHRRETQYF
. TRBD1 TRBJ2-7 TRBV28 TGTGCCAGCAGCCTCAGGGGGTTTGTCTACGAGCAGTACTTC CASSLRGFVYEQYF
few . TRBJ1-5 TRBV9 TGTGCCAGCAGCCCGTCCGGACTTCAAGGCAATCAGCCCCAGCATTTT CASSPSGLQGNQPQHF
. . TRBJ2-7 TRBV6-1 TGTGCCAGCAGGCTCTTAGGCAACTCCTACGAGCAGTACTTC CASRLLGNSYEQYF
few . TRBJ1-2 TRBV15 TGTGCCACCAGCATAGGGAGGAGCTATGGCTACACCTTC CATSIGRSYGYTF
. TRBD2 TRBJ2-1 TRBV24-1 TGTGCCACCAGTGATTTGCAACCCGGGAGGGCCATAGATGAGCAGTTCTTC CATSDLQPGRAIDEQFF
few TRBD1 TRBJ2-4 TRBV27 TGTGCCAGCAGTCCCCAGGGACAGTTCAAAAACATTCAGTACTTC CASSPQGQFKNIQYF
. TRBD1 TRBJ1-6 TRBV2 TGTGCCAGCAGTGAATTGGGACAGACCAATTCACCCCTCCACTTT CASSELGQTNSPLHF
. TRBD1 TRBJ2-7 TRBV6-4 TGTGCCAGCAGTGCCGGGACAGGGAGAGGTGAGCAGTACTTC CASSAGTGRGEQYF
. TRBD1 TRBJ1-2 TRBV6-1 TGTGCCAGCAAAGCCGGGACAGACTTCTATGGCTACACCTTC CASKAGTDFYGYTF
few TRBD2 TRBJ2-3 TRBV10-1 TGCGCCAGCAGTGAATCCCCGACTAGCGGGAGGACACTGGGATTCACAGATACGCAGTATTTT CASSESPTSGRTLGFTDTQYF